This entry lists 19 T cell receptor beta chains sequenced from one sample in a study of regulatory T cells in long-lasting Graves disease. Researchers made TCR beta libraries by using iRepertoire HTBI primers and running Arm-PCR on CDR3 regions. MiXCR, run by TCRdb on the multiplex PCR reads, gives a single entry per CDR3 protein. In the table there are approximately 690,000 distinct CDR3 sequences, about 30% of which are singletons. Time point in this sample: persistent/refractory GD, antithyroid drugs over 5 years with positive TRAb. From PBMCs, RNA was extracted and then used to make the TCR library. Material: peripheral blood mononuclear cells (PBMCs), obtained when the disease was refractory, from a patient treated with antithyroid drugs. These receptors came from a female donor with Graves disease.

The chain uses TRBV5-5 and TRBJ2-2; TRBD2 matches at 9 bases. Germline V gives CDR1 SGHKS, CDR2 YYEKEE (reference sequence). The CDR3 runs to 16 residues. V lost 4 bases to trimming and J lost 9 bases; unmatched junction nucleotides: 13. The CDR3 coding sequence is TGTGCCAGCAGCGCCAAAGGGGGCGGGAGGGGGAGGGAGCTGTTTTTT. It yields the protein CASSAKGGGRGRELFF.

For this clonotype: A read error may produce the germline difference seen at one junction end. The chain's CDR3 is CASSRDGGHGTEAFF. CDR3 nucleotides: TGTGCCAGCTCACGAGACGGGGGGCATGGCACTGAAGCCTTCTTT. The chain employs TRBV18 and TRBJ1-1; a possible D gene is TRBD1 (6 bases). The CDR3 spans 15 residues. Germline V gene data show CDR1 as KGHSH and CDR2 as LQKENI.

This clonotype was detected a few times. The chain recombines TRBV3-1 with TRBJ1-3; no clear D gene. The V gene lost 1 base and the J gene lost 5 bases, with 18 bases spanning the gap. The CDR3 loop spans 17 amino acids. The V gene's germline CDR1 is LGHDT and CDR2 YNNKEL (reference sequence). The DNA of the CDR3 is TGTGCCAGCAGCCAAGGCCCTACGTTGGTGGGGAGAAACACCATATATTTT. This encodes CASSQGPTLVGRNTIYF. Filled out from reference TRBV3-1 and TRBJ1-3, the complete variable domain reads DTAVSQTPKYLVTQMGNDKSIKCEQNLGHDTMYWYKQDSKKFLKIMFSYNNKELIINETVPNRFSPKSPDKAHLNLHINSLELGDSAVYFCASSQGPTLVGRNTIYFGEGSWLTVV.

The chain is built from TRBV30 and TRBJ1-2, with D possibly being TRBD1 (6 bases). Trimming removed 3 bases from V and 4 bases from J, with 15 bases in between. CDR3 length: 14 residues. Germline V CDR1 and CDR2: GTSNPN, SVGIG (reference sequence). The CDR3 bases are TGTGCCTGGAGCTCTGGAGGGGGTTCCTATGGCTACACCTTC. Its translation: CAWSSGGGSYGYTF.

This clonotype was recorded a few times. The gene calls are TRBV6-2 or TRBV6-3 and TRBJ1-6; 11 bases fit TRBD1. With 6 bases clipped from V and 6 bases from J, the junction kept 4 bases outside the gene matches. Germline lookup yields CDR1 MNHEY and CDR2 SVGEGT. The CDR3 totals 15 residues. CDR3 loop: CASRPGQGVNSPLHF. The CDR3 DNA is TGTGCCAGCAGACCGGGACAGGGGGTTAATTCACCCCTCCACTTT.

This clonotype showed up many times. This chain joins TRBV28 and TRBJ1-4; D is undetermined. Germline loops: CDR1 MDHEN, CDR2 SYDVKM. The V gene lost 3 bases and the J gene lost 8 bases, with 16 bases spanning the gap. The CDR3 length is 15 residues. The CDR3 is CASSFGNFGSEKLFF. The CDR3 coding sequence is TGTGCCAGCAGTTTCGGAAACTTTGGGTCGGAAAAACTGTTTTTT.

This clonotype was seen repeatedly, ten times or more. For the CDR3, the DNA is TGTGCCAGCAGTTTGGGGCAGGGGGCTTTCTACGAGCAGTACTTC. Residues: CASSLGQGAFYEQYF. The chain couples TRBV28 to TRBJ2-7; 8 nucleotides line up with TRBD1. Germline V gene data show CDR1 as MDHEN and CDR2 as SYDVKM. Trimming removed 3 bases from V and 3 bases from J; junction bases left unmatched: 7. The CDR3 covers 15 residues.

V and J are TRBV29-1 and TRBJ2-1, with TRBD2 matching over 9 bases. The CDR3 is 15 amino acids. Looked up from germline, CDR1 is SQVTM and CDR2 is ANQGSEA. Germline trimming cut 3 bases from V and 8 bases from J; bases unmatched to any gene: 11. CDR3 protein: CSVERAGGPGDEQFF. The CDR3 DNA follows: TGCAGCGTTGAGCGGGCGGGAGGGCCAGGGGATGAGCAGTTCTTC.

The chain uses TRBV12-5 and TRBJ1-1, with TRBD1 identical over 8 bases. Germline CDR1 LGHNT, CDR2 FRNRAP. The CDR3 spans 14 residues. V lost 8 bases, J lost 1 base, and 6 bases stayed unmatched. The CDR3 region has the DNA TGTGCTAGTATACTGGGACAGGAGAACACTGAAGCTTTCTTT. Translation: CASILGQENTEAFF.

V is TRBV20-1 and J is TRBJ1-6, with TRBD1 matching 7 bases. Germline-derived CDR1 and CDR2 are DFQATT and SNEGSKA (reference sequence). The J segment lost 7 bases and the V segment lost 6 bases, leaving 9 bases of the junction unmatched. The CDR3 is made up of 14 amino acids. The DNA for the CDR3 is TGCAGTGCGAGCGTAGGCAGGGGGAATTCACCCCTCCACTTT. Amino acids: CSASVGRGNSPLHF.

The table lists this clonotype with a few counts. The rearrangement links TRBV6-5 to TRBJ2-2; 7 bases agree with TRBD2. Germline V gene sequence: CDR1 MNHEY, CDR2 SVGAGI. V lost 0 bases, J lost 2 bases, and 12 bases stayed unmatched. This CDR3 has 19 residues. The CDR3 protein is CASSYSRPSGTTNTGELFF. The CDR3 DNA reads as TGTGCCAGCAGTTACTCTCGCCCTTCGGGGACTACAAACACCGGGGAGCTGTTTTTT.

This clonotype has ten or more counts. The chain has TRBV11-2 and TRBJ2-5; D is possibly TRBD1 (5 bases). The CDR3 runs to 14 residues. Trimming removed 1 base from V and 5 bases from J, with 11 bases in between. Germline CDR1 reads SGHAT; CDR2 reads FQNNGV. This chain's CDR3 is CASSLALGLETQYF. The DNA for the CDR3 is TGTGCCAGCAGCTTAGCGTTGGGGCTGGAGACCCAGTACTTC.

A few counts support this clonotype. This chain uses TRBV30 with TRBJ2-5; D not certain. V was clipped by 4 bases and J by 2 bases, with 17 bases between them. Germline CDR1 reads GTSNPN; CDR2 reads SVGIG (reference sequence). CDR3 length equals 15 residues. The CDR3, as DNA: TGTGCCTGGATGGTCGACCTCTTGGGGCAAGAGACCCAGTACTTC. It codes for CAWMVDLLGQETQYF.

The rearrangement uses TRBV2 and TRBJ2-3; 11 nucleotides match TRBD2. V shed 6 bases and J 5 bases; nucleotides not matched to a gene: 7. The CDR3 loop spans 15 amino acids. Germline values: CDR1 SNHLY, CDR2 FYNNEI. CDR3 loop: CASSILAGVVDTQYF. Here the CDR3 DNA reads TGTGCCAGCAGCATACTAGCGGGAGTTGTAGATACGCAGTATTTT.

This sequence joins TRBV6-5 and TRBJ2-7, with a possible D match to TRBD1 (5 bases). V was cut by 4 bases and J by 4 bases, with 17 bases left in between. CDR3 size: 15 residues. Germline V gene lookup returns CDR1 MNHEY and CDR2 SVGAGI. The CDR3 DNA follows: TGTGCCAGCAGTTCTCTACAGGCCAGGTCGTACGAGCAGTACTTC. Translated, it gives CASSSLQARSYEQYF.

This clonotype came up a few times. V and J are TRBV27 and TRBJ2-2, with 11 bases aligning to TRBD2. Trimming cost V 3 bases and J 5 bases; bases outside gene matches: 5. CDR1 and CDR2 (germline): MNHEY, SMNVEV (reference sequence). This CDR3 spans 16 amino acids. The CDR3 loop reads CASSFITSGRTGELFF. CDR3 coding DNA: TGTGCCAGCAGTTTTATCACTAGCGGGAGAACCGGGGAGCTGTTTTTT.

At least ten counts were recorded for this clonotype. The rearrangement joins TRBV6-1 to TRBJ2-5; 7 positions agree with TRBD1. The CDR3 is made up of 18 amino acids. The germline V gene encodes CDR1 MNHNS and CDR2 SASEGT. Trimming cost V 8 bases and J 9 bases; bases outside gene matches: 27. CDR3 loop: CASRTGDPKGQKRWAQYF. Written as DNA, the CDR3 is TGTGCCAGCCGCACCGGCGACCCCAAGGGACAGAAAAGGTGGGCCCAGTACTTC.

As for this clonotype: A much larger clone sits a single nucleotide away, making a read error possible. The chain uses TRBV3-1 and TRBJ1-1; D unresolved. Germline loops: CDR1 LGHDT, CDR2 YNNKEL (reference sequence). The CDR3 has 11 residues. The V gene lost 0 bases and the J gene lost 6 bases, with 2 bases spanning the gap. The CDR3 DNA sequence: TGTGCCAGCAGCCAAGAGTCTGAAGCTTTCTTT. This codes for CASSQESEAFF. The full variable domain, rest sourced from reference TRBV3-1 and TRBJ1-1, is DTAVSQTPKYLVTQMGNDKSIKCEQNLGHDTMYWYKQDSKKFLKIMFSYNNKELIINETVPNRFSPKSPDKAHLNLHINSLELGDSAVYFCASSQESEAFFGQGTRLTVV.

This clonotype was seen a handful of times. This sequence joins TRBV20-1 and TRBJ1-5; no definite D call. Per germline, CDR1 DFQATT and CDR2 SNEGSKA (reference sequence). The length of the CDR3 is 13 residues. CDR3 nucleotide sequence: TGCAGCGCGGGAGGGCCCCGCAATCAGCCCCAGCATTTT. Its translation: CSAGGPRNQPQHF.